Following are 30 T cell receptor beta chains from one sample sequenced in a study of T cells in Graves' hyperthyroidism and ophthalmopathy. The source material, RNA transcripts, was used to amplify TCR beta CDR3 regions. The study used the HTBI primer set for a first-round RT-PCR of the TCR CDR3. TCRdb reprocessed the multiplex PCR reads via MiXCR and lists one record per CDR3 protein. Of around 620,000 distinct CDR3 sequences in the sample, about 17% are singletons; the top ten hold 3.5% to 4%. The sequenced material came from blood. Receptors originate from a woman aged 25-40 years with Graves' hyperthyroidism.

V and J are TRBV6-1 and TRBJ2-7, with D perhaps matching TRBD1 (6 bases). CDR1 MNHNS and CDR2 SASEGT come from the germline V gene. Trimming cost V 3 bases and J 2 bases, with 11 bases left between them. The CDR3 is made up of 14 amino acids. This CDR3 is CASSDFGTPYEQYF. In nucleotides, the CDR3 is TGTGCCAGCAGTGACTTCGGGACACCCTACGAGCAGTACTTC.

The chain links TRBV28 to TRBJ2-7; D uncertain. The CDR3 loop spans 14 amino acids. Germline CDR1 and CDR2: MDHEN and SYDVKM. V lost 5 bases to trimming and J lost 5 bases, with 16 bases between them. CDR3: CASSPGGLRDEQYF. The CDR3 DNA sequence: TGTGCCAGCAGTCCGGGTGGGCTTAGAGACGAGCAGTACTTC.

This clonotype was seen at least ten times. This sequence joins TRBV20-1 and TRBJ2-5; a weak D match, TRBD2 (7 bases). Germline values: CDR1 DFQATT, CDR2 SNEGSKA (reference sequence). Trimming removed 3 bases from V and 2 bases from J, with 13 bases in between. CDR3 size: 14 residues. The chain's CDR3 is CSARPQGLQETQYF. The CDR3 DNA follows: TGCAGTGCTAGGCCACAGGGACTACAAGAGACCCAGTACTTC.

This chain joins TRBV5-6 and TRBJ2-7, with D perhaps matching TRBD2 (6 bases). The V gene lost 4 bases and the J gene lost 2 bases, with 10 bases spanning the gap. The CDR3 is 13 amino acids. Germline V lookup: CDR1 SGHDT, CDR2 YYEEEE. The CDR3 nucleotides are TGTGCCAGCAGCGTTGGGGGGACCTACGAGCAGTACTTC. Translation: CASSVGGTYEQYF.

This clonotype was picked up many times. The rearrangement uses TRBV25-1 and TRBJ2-7; tentative D call: TRBD2 (6 bases). With 9 bases removed from V and 0 bases from J, the gap between germline ends came to 15 bases. Germline V lookup: CDR1 MGHDK, CDR2 SYGVNS. This CDR3 is built from 14 residues. This CDR3 is CAREGQWSSYEQYF. Here the CDR3 DNA reads TGTGCCAGGGAGGGGCAGTGGAGCTCCTACGAGCAGTACTTC.

This clonotype was detected ten times or more. CDR3 DNA sequence: TGCAGTGCTAGAGGTGCAGCGGCCAACTACAATGAGCAGTTCTTC. It codes for CSARGAAANYNEQFF. This sequence joins TRBV20-1 and TRBJ2-1; TRBD2 might be the D (5 bases). Germline V gene sequence: CDR1 DFQATT, CDR2 SNEGSKA (reference sequence). Trimming removed 1 base from V and 3 bases from J, with 13 bases in between. The CDR3 spans 15 residues.

This clonotype was seen only a few times. The chain combines TRBV20-1 with TRBJ2-1; TRBD2 matches at 9 bases. The germline CDR1 and CDR2 sequences are DFQATT and SNEGSKA (reference sequence). CDR3 length equals 14 residues. The V and J ends lost 6 bases and 7 bases, in that order; junction bases with no gene match: 10. As DNA, the CDR3 is TGCAGTGCCCATCCGGGACTAGCTGCGAATGAGCAGTTCTTC. This translates into CSAHPGLAANEQFF.

In this sample, this clonotype turned up many times. V is TRBV28 and J is TRBJ2-5, with D possibly being TRBD2 (5 bases). The CDR3 sequence is 15 residues long. Germline-derived CDR1 and CDR2 are MDHEN and SYDVKM. Trimming left V 6 bases short and J 3 bases short, with 17 bases between. The CDR3: CASRSSIDPKETQYF. The CDR3 DNA sequence: TGTGCCAGCAGGTCTAGCATAGATCCAAAAGAGACCCAGTACTTC. Full variable domain (remainder filled in from reference TRBV28 and TRBJ2-5): DVKVTQSSRYLVKRTGEKVFLECVQDMDHENMFWYRQDPGLGLRLIYFSYDVKMKEKGDIPEGYSVSREKKERFSLILESASTNQTSMYLCASRSSIDPKETQYFGPGTRLLVL.

The chain carries TRBV10-3 and TRBJ1-4; D is unclear. The germline V gene has CDR1 ENHRY and CDR2 SYGVKD. The CDR3 covers 14 residues. V was clipped by 6 bases and J by 0 bases, with 8 bases between them. The CDR3 loop is CAIREDSTNEKLFF. CDR3 nucleotides: TGTGCCATCAGAGAGGATTCAACTAATGAAAAACTGTTTTTT.

This clonotype was recorded a few times. The CDR3 nucleotides read TGTGCCAGCAGTTACTCAAAGGTTGAAGGGAACACTGAAGCTTTCTTT. Amino acids: CASSYSKVEGNTEAFF. The chain uses TRBV6-2 or TRBV6-3 and TRBJ1-1; D remains ambiguous. Deletions cut 0 bases from V and 1 base from J, with 12 bases between. CDR1 is MNHEY, CDR2 SVGEGT, per germline. The CDR3 totals 16 residues.

This clonotype showed up many times. The chain couples TRBV10-3 to TRBJ2-3; no firm D call. Germline CDR1 is ENHRY and CDR2 is SYGVKD. The CDR3 extends over 12 amino acids. Trimming took off 3 bases at V and 6 bases at J, with 7 bases between the two ends. The CDR3 DNA reads TGTGCCATCAGTGATGAGGCTGATACGCAGTATTTT. This encodes CAISDEADTQYF.

This clonotype was counted at least ten times. The chain joins TRBV10-1 to TRBJ2-2; 13 bases agree with TRBD2. The length of the CDR3 is 15 residues. V shed 5 bases, J shed 7 bases, and the junction held 4 bases outside the gene matches. The germline V gene encodes CDR1 WNHNN and CDR2 SYGVQD (reference sequence). Here the CDR3 reads CASSPGLAGIGELFF. The DNA for the CDR3 is TGCGCCAGCAGTCCGGGACTAGCGGGAATCGGGGAGCTGTTTTTT.

This clonotype was observed at least ten times. V gene TRBV13 combines with J gene TRBJ2-7; D is uncertain. The CDR3 contains 13 residues. The V end lost 1 base, the J end lost 3 bases, and 7 bases lay between the germline ends. The germline V gene encodes CDR1 PRHDT and CDR2 FYEKMQ (reference sequence). The CDR3 DNA reads as TGTGCCAGCAGCTTAGAGGCCAACTACGAGCAGTACTTC. Protein product: CASSLEANYEQYF.

As regards this clonotype: A read error may be the cause here, since a much bigger clone is one base away. The missing conserved phenylalanine or tryptophan at the end of this CDR3 makes a read error likely. V and J are TRBV30 and TRBJ1-2; the D gene is possibly TRBD1 (5 bases). Trimming removed 8 bases at V and 2 bases at J, with 12 bases between. The CDR3 spans 12 residues. Germline CDR1 and CDR2: GTSNPN and SVGIG (reference sequence). The CDR3 sequence is CAATGGNYGYTL. The CDR3 DNA follows: TGTGCCGCGACCGGGGGGAACTATGGCTACACCCTC.

The chain joins TRBV28 to TRBJ2-2; TRBD2 aligns across 11 bases. The CDR3 contains 18 residues. V lost 6 bases, J lost 3 bases, and 12 bases stayed unmatched. Germline V gene sequence: CDR1 MDHEN, CDR2 SYDVKM. CDR3 loop: CASSGPSFSGRDTGELFF. The CDR3 bases are TGTGCCAGCAGCGGCCCGTCTTTTAGCGGGAGGGACACCGGGGAGCTGTTTTTT. Full variable domain (missing parts from reference TRBV28 and TRBJ2-2): DVKVTQSSRYLVKRTGEKVFLECVQDMDHENMFWYRQDPGLGLRLIYFSYDVKMKEKGDIPEGYSVSREKKERFSLILESASTNQTSMYLCASSGPSFSGRDTGELFFGEGSRLTVL.

This clonotype was picked up a small number of times. J is TRBJ2-1 and V is TRBV6-1; D unresolved. This CDR3 spans 12 amino acids. The germline CDR1 and CDR2 sequences are MNHNS and SASEGT. Trimming stripped 8 bases from V and 3 bases from J, with 8 bases between. The CDR3 spells CASGYSYNEQFF. The CDR3 DNA reads TGTGCCAGCGGGTACAGCTACAATGAGCAGTTCTTC.

A word on this clonotype: The junction departs from the called germline gene at one end, perhaps through a read error. This rearrangement joins TRBV10-3 to TRBJ2-1; 8 bases fit TRBD2. This CDR3 has 14 residues. In germline, CDR1 is ENHRY, CDR2 SYGVKD. CDR3 nucleotides: TGTACCATCAGTGAAGCGGGAGTGTCTGGTGAGCAGTTCTTC. It specifies CTISEAGVSGEQFF.

This clonotype was seen a few times. The rearrangement uses TRBV5-1 and TRBJ1-5; TRBD1 matches 7 bases. The V gene end was trimmed by 3 bases and the J gene end by 4 bases; junction bases not matched to a gene: 7. There are 15 residues in the CDR3. CDR1 and CDR2 from the germline V gene are SGHRS and YFSETQ. The DNA of the CDR3 is TGCGCCAGCAGCTCGACAGGGAATTTGAATCAGCCCCAGCATTTT. The encoded protein is CASSSTGNLNQPQHF.

This clonotype has just a few counts. This chain connects TRBV6-1 to TRBJ1-2; D is undetermined. From germline, CDR1 is MNHNS and CDR2 SASEGT. The germline V and J ends were trimmed by 2 bases and 8 bases, with 18 bases remaining between them. The CDR3 extends over 15 amino acids. The CDR3 loop is CASSEMTVRYVGYTF. CDR3 coding DNA: TGTGCCAGCAGTGAAATGACGGTTCGATACGTAGGCTACACCTTC.

This clonotype was counted only a few times. This chain links TRBV5-1 with TRBJ2-6; D is undetermined. CDR1 is SGHRS and CDR2 is YFSETQ in the germline V gene. The length of the CDR3 is 15 residues. Trimming took 4 bases from V and 2 from J, leaving 10 bases between them. In nucleotides, the CDR3 is TGCGCCAGCAGCCCCACACTTACTGGGGCCAACGTCCTGACTTTC. Translation gives CASSPTLTGANVLTF.

This clonotype was seen many times. This sequence joins TRBV3-1 and TRBJ2-6; D remains ambiguous. The CDR3 runs to 15 residues. The V gene's germline CDR1 is LGHDT and CDR2 YNNKEL (reference sequence). Trimming removed 4 bases from V and 0 bases from J, with 7 bases in between. Here the CDR3 DNA reads TGTGCCAGCAGCCCTATGAGCTCTGGGGCCAACGTCCTGACTTTC. Its translation is CASSPMSSGANVLTF.

This clonotype has a count of ten or more. The CDR3 spells CASSQTGDTQYF. The CDR3 nucleotides are TGTGCCAGCAGCCAAACGGGGGATACGCAGTATTTT. The chain combines TRBV3-1 with TRBJ2-3, with D tentatively TRBD2 (5 bases). The CDR3 consists of 12 residues. CDR1 is LGHDT, CDR2 YNNKEL, per germline (reference sequence). V was pared by 2 bases and J by 6 bases, with 6 bases between.

The chain joins TRBV18 to TRBJ1-5; TRBD1 matches at 8 bases. This CDR3 spans 15 amino acids. Germline V gene sequence: CDR1 KGHSH, CDR2 LQKENI. With V trimmed by 4 bases and J by 2 bases, 4 bases remained unmatched. In DNA, the CDR3 is TGTGCCAGCTCACAAACGACAGGGGGCAATCAGCCCCAGCATTTT. Its translation: CASSQTTGGNQPQHF.

This clonotype was recorded a few times. A read error is possible here, since a much larger clone lies one base away. The chain has TRBV27 and TRBJ2-7; D gene uncertain. CDR1 and CDR2 (germline): MNHEY, SMNVEV (reference sequence). This CDR3 is built from 13 residues. The V end was cut by 3 bases, the J end by 1 base, with 7 bases between. CDR3 coding DNA: TGTGCCAGCAGTTTGGCCCAGTCCTACGAGCAGTACTTC. Amino acid sequence: CASSLAQSYEQYF.

The table lists this clonotype with many counts. The chain has TRBV27 and TRBJ2-7; 7 nucleotides line up with TRBD2. This CDR3 has 14 residues. Per the germline V gene, CDR1 is MNHEY and CDR2 is SMNVEV (reference sequence). J gave up 6 bases and V 6 bases, and 11 bases lay outside the gene matches. CDR3 amino acids: CASSIGLVGSEQYF. The CDR3 DNA reads as TGTGCCAGCAGCATCGGACTAGTCGGTTCCGAGCAGTACTTC.

This clonotype occurred many times. V gene TRBV12-3 or TRBV12-4 combines with J gene TRBJ2-3; 8 positions match TRBD2. This CDR3 comprises 17 residues. The V and J ends lost 5 bases and 1 base, in that order; junction bases with no gene match: 11. As DNA, the CDR3 is TGTGCCAGCAGTCCTTTGGGGACTAGGGTGGGCACAGATACGCAGTATTTT. Encoded protein: CASSPLGTRVGTDTQYF.

The chain uses TRBV4-2 and TRBJ2-7; 9 nucleotides match TRBD2. The CDR3 is 15 amino acids. The trim removed 5 bases at V and 0 bases at J, leaving 5 bases unmatched. The germline V gene encodes CDR1 LGHNA and CDR2 YNFKEQ. The CDR3 loop is CASSLAGESSYEQYF. Here the CDR3 DNA reads TGTGCCAGCAGCTTAGCGGGAGAGAGCTCCTACGAGCAGTACTTC.

CDR3 nucleotides: TGCGCCAGCAGCTTCGAACAGAACAATGAGCAGTTCTTC. Translation gives CASSFEQNNEQFF. This rearrangement joins TRBV5-1 to TRBJ2-1, with no clear D. The germline CDR1 and CDR2 sequences are SGHRS and YFSETQ. Between the trimmed V and J ends, which lost 2 bases and 5 bases, there was a span of 8 bases. The CDR3 is 13 amino acids.

This chain links TRBV20-1 with TRBJ2-4; D may be TRBD1 or TRBD2 (5 bases each). The germline CDR1 and CDR2 sequences are DFQATT and SNEGSKA (reference sequence). The CDR3 is made up of 14 amino acids. Trimming shortened V by 0 bases and J by 6 bases, and 12 bases separated the two germline ends. The CDR3 DNA is TGCAGTGCTAGAGATCCCGAGGGGCCAAACATTCAGTACTTC. Its protein is CSARDPEGPNIQYF.

This clonotype was found many times. This CDR3 reads CSVRGPGPSREQYF. The CDR3 DNA is TGCAGCGTTCGGGGTCCGGGACCGTCTCGCGAGCAGTACTTC. This chain uses TRBV29-1 with TRBJ2-7; D possibly uses TRBD1 or TRBD2 (5 bases each). CDR1 and CDR2 from the germline V gene are SQVTM and ANQGSEA. V lost 5 bases, J lost 6 bases, and 20 bases lay in between. The CDR3 runs to 14 residues.